This TCR beta chain was obtained from a study of blood T cell repertoires in COVID-19. The overall study: Whether acute or convalescent, the COVID-19 samples came from the United States, Italy and Spain. PBMCs, B-cell-depleted T cells, or T cells were the source of the cDNA or gDNA that made up the material.

Unmatched junction bases numbered 5, after V lost 3 bases and J lost 5 bases. This CDR3 region has 14 residues. Germline CDR1 and CDR2: KGHDR and SFDVKD. In the original workflow: The assay estimated nucleated cells by amplifying reference gene primers. TCRdb's copy holds only in-frame clones and misses some; the assay was immunoSEQ multiplex PCR. That table gives V, J and clone size, and the DNA gave D and trimming. The table records about 150,000 clones, more than 75% of them present only once. The specimen sequenced was peripheral blood. The chain combines TRBV24-1 with TRBJ2-5, with 7 bases matching TRBD2. The receptor comes from a man in his 60s with acute or convalescent COVID-19. CDR3 sequence reads: CATSDPGLKETQYF. CDR3 bases: TGTGCCACCAGTGATCCGGGACTAAAGGAGACCCAGTACTTC.